This T cell receptor beta chain was sequenced during a study of cytomegalovirus exposure and HLA in healthy donors. PCR employed 60 Vbeta and 13 Jbeta primers. The protocol was immunoSEQ multiplex PCR, while the TCRdb copy is restricted to in-frame clones and leaves out a portion. The sample lists some 120,000 clones; about four fifths were seen once. The sequenced material came from PBMCs. The TCR was taken from a woman aged 45-60 years in good health and CMV-seropositive.

The CDR3 reads CASSLADRGLYEQYF. The CDR3 coding sequence is TGTGCCAGCAGTTTGGCGGACAGGGGGCTTTACGAGCAGTACTTC. The rearrangement links TRBV28 to TRBJ2-7, with 11 bases matching TRBD1. The V segment lost 3 bases and the J segment 4 bases; nucleotides outside the gene matches: 5. Germline values: CDR1 MDHEN, CDR2 SYDVKM. CDR3 length: 15 residues.